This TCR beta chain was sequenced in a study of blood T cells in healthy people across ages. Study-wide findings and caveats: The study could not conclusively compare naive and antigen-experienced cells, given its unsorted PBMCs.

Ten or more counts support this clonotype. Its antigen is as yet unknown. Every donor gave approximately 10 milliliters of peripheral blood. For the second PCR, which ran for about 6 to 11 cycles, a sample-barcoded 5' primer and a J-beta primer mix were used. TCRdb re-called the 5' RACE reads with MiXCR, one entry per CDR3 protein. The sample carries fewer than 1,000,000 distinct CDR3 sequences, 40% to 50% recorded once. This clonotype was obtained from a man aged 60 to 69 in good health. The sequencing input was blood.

The CDR3 is CSARGVAGGPLETQYF. The CDR3 DNA reads as TGCAGTGCTAGAGGAGTAGCGGGGGGGCCTTTGGAGACCCAGTACTTC. The chain has TRBV20-1 and TRBJ2-5, with TRBD2 identical over 11 bases. The CDR3 length is 16 residues. V shed 1 base and J 5 bases; nucleotides not matched to a gene: 9. The germline gives CDR1 DFQATT, CDR2 SNEGSKA (reference sequence).